This T cell receptor beta chain was retrieved from a study of T-cell reconstitution after alpha-beta-depleted transplantation in children. Study-wide points: Reportedly, alpha-beta T cells present about two months post-transplant originated from several hundred expanded clones of graft origin. After transplant, high TCRbeta diversity at day 60 in some patients arose from surviving recipient T cells and thymic progenitors.

The ends were cut back, 4 bases at V and 2 bases at J, with 14 bases in the middle. CDR1 and CDR2 (germline): SGHRS, YFSETQ. The CDR3 spans 15 residues. It was with unique molecular identifiers that the TCRbeta library was prepared. TCRdb called the PCR reads again in MiXCR, with one record for every CDR3 protein. Among 500,000 or so distinct CDR3 sequences listed, about an eighth were seen once. Regarding this clonotype: The antigen remains unidentified.

V usage is TRBV5-1 and J usage is TRBJ2-3; D gene unclear. The TCR was taken from a female patient younger than 10 who had a stem cell transplant for aplastic anemia, so the T cells may come from the graft donor. The material sequenced was PBMCs, mostly from graft donor cells, taken 180 days after TCRalphabeta/CD19-depleted stem cell transplant. Here the CDR3 DNA reads TGCGCCAGCAGCAAGGACCGGAGCCCCACAGATACGCAGTATTTT. This translates into CASSKDRSPTDTQYF.